The 19 T cell receptor beta chains in this list originate from one sample, sequenced in a study of blood T cell repertoires in COVID-19. Produced via immunoSEQ multiplex PCR; TCRdb's table is partial and in-frame only. The table shows fewer than 85,000 clones, with 83% occurring only once. Sequencing was carried out using peripheral blood. The receptors stem from a woman aged 60-75 years with acute or convalescent COVID-19.

This chain uses TRBV7-2 with TRBJ1-1; D is ambiguous. Germline V gene data show CDR1 as SGHTA and CDR2 as FQGNSA. The CDR3 has 16 residues. V lost 5 bases and J 11 bases, leaving 27 bases between the germline ends. DNA of the CDR3: TGTGCCAGCAGCCCCCACGACCCGGGTCTTCCCGGAGGGGCTTTCTTT. Encoded protein: CASSPHDPGLPGGAFF.

This sequence joins TRBV7-3 and TRBJ2-1; 7 positions agree with TRBD1. The germline V gene has CDR1 SGHTA and CDR2 FQGTGA. J was trimmed by 2 bases and V by 3 bases; bases with no gene match: 4. This CDR3 region has 15 residues. CDR3 sequence: CASSFYRGPYNEQFF. The CDR3 DNA sequence: TGTGCCAGCAGCTTCTACAGGGGCCCCTACAATGAGCAGTTCTTC. Drawing the rest from reference TRBV7-3 and TRBJ2-1, the complete variable domain is GAGVSQTPSNKVTEKGKYVELRCDPISGHTALYWYRQSLGQGPEFLIYFQGTGAADDSGLPNDRFFAVRPEGSVSTLKIQRTERGDSAVYLCASSFYRGPYNEQFFGPGTRLTVL.

The chain uses TRBV6-5 and TRBJ2-5, with 10 bases that match TRBD2. The CDR3 length is 15 residues. CDR1 is MNHEY and CDR2 is SVGAGI in the germline V gene. Unmatched junction bases numbered 10, after V lost 8 bases and J lost 4 bases. CDR3: CASAPNRLAGETQYF. CDR3 sequence (DNA): TGTGCCAGCGCCCCCAACCGACTAGCGGGAGAGACCCAGTACTTC.

This clone was detected a few times. The rearrangement uses TRBV7-2 and TRBJ1-2; 11 bases fit TRBD1. The CDR3 spans 14 residues. After removal of 5 bases from V and 3 bases from J, the junction contained 2 bases not matched to a gene. Germline V gene lookup returns CDR1 SGHTA and CDR2 FQGNSA. The CDR3 region has the DNA TGTGCCAGCAGCCCGGGACAGGGGGACTATGGCTACACCTTC. The encoded protein is CASSPGQGDYGYTF.

The V and J genes are TRBV30 and TRBJ2-7, with 7 bases identical to TRBD1. V shed 8 bases, J shed 6 bases, and the junction held 13 bases outside the gene matches. Germline CDR1 reads GTSNPN; CDR2 reads SVGIG (reference sequence). The CDR3 totals 13 residues. The CDR3 DNA sequence: TGTGCCCGGCGGTTTAAGGGGGCTGGCGAGCAGTACTTC. Translating it yields CARRFKGAGEQYF.

The rearrangement joins TRBV5-1 to TRBJ2-7; 9 bases line up with TRBD1. V was pared by 3 bases and J by 2 bases, with 15 bases of the junction left unmatched. The CDR3 sequence is 18 residues long. Germline lookup yields CDR1 SGHRS and CDR2 YFSETQ. CDR3 amino acids: CASSSSLTGTGLTYEQYF. DNA of the CDR3: TGCGCCAGCAGCTCCTCCTTGACAGGGACAGGGCTGACCTACGAGCAGTACTTC.

The rearrangement uses TRBV18 and TRBJ1-1; 8 bases match TRBD1. This CDR3 comprises 13 residues. Germline assignment: CDR1 KGHSH and CDR2 LQKENI. The V segment lost 3 bases and the J segment 10 bases; nucleotides outside the gene matches: 7. The CDR3 sequence is CASSPSRGRTAFF. CDR3 DNA: TGTGCCAGCTCACCCTCCAGGGGGCGCACAGCTTTCTTT.

The chain is built from TRBV19 and TRBJ2-1, with 14 positions matching TRBD2. CDR1 and CDR2 from the germline V gene are LNHDA and SQIVND (reference sequence). V lost 5 bases and J lost 7; bases outside the gene matches: 4. This CDR3 contains 15 residues. The CDR3 DNA is TGTGCCAGTAGTGCACGGACTAGCGGGAGGAATGAGCAGTTCTTC. This codes for CASSARTSGRNEQFF.

This clone has only one observation. The rearrangement joins TRBV10-2 to TRBJ2-7; 12 bases fit TRBD2. Losses at the gene ends were 5 bases for V and 0 bases for J; bases not matched to a gene: 8. There are 17 residues in the CDR3. The germline CDR1 and CDR2 sequences are WSHSY and SAAADI. The CDR3 DNA reads as TGCGCCAGCAGTACGCGACTAGCGGGAGACCTCTCCTACGAGCAGTACTTC. It specifies CASSTRLAGDLSYEQYF.

V gene TRBV18 combines with J gene TRBJ1-3; TRBD1 might be the D (6 bases). The germline CDR1 and CDR2 sequences are KGHSH and LQKENI. The CDR3 runs to 14 residues. The V end lost 2 bases, the J end lost 6 bases, and 11 bases lay between the germline ends. CDR3 coding DNA: TGTGCCAGCTCACCAAAACAGGGAGAAAACACCATATATTTT. Protein product: CASSPKQGENTIYF.

This CDR3 is CASSDGQGPGYTF. The CDR3 DNA reads as TGTGCCAGCAGTGATGGGCAGGGCCCTGGCTACACCTTC. The chain carries TRBV2 and TRBJ1-2; a possible D gene is TRBD1 (5 bases). The germline V gene has CDR1 SNHLY and CDR2 FYNNEI. The CDR3 length is 13 residues. V was trimmed by 3 bases and J by 7 bases, leaving 12 bases between them.

The chain uses TRBV6-5 and TRBJ1-3; 11 bases match TRBD1. Germline values: CDR1 MNHEY, CDR2 SVGAGI. The V gene end was trimmed by 9 bases and the J gene end by 2 bases; junction bases not matched to a gene: 6. The CDR3 consists of 15 residues. The CDR3 loop reads CASQLGQGAGNTIYF. The CDR3 DNA sequence: TGTGCCAGTCAGCTGGGACAGGGGGCTGGAAACACCATATATTTT.

This chain joins TRBV30 and TRBJ1-5; perhaps TRBD1 as D (5 bases). Per the germline V gene, CDR1 is GTSNPN and CDR2 is SVGIG (reference sequence). CDR3 length equals 13 residues. V lost 1 base and J 1 base, leaving 5 bases between the germline ends. The CDR3 DNA reads as TGTGCCTGGAGTGAGGGGAGCAATCAGCCCCAGCATTTT. Its protein is CAWSEGSNQPQHF. Together with reference TRBV30 and TRBJ1-5, the CDR3 gives the full variable domain: SQTIHQWPATLVQPVGSPLSLECTVEGTSNPNLYWYRQAAGRGLQLLFYSVGIGQISSEVPQNLSASRPQDRQFILSSKKLLLSDSGFYLCAWSEGSNQPQHFGDGTRLSIL.

The rearrangement uses TRBV9 and TRBJ2-2; 11 bases are shared with TRBD2. The CDR3 covers 15 residues. The junction had 4 bases not matched to a gene; V was cut back by 2 bases and J by 7 bases. Germline lookup yields CDR1 SGDLS and CDR2 YYNGEE. CDR3: CASSVGTSGVGELFF. The CDR3 DNA reads as TGTGCCAGCAGCGTCGGGACTAGCGGAGTCGGGGAGCTGTTTTTT.

The CDR3 bases are TGTGCCAGCAGCCTCTTAAGCACAGATACGCAGTATTTT. Translated, it gives CASSLLSTDTQYF. The V call is TRBV12-3 or TRBV12-4, the J call TRBJ2-3, with no clear D. V shed 6 bases and J shed 0 bases, with 7 bases lying between them. CDR3 length: 13 amino acids.

V usage is TRBV7-2 and J usage is TRBJ2-1; 7 bases map to TRBD2. The ends lost 1 base at V and 0 bases at J; junction bases unmatched: 3. The CDR3 loop spans 16 amino acids. Germline V gene lookup returns CDR1 SGHTA and CDR2 FQGNSA. This CDR3 reads CASSLDRGSSYNEQFF. The CDR3 DNA follows: TGTGCCAGCAGCTTAGACCGCGGGAGCTCCTACAATGAGCAGTTCTTC.

This chain joins TRBV10-3 and TRBJ1-1, with 10 bases fitting TRBD1. J was trimmed by 3 bases and V by 3 bases; bases with no gene match: 4. Per the germline V gene, CDR1 is ENHRY and CDR2 is SYGVKD. CDR3 length: 15 residues. The CDR3 region is CAISELGQGYTEAFF. CDR3 bases: TGTGCCATCAGTGAACTGGGACAGGGGTACACTGAAGCTTTCTTT.

The rearrangement uses TRBV7-2 and TRBJ2-3; TRBD1 agrees at 7 bases. CDR3 length: 16 amino acids. CDR1 and CDR2 from the germline V gene are SGHTA and FQGNSA. Germline trimming cut 5 bases from V and 1 base from J; bases unmatched to any gene: 9. The DNA for the CDR3 is TGTGCCAGCAGCACACACAGGGGTGTAGGCACAGATACGCAGTATTTT. This encodes CASSTHRGVGTDTQYF. Together with reference TRBV7-2 and TRBJ2-3, the CDR3 gives the full variable domain: GAGVSQSPSNKVTEKGKDVELRCDPISGHTALYWYRQSLGQGLEFLIYFQGNSAPDKSGLPSDRFSAERTGGSVSTLTIQRTQQEDSAVYLCASSTHRGVGTDTQYFGPGTRLTVL.

The chain employs TRBV5-6 and TRBJ2-7; 7 bases match TRBD1. Trimming at V came to 4 bases and at J to 1 base, leaving 2 bases not matched to a gene. The germline V gene encodes CDR1 SGHDT and CDR2 YYEEEE. The CDR3 extends over 13 amino acids. The chain's CDR3 is CASSRQGSYEQYF. In DNA, the CDR3 is TGTGCCAGCAGCAGACAGGGTTCCTACGAGCAGTACTTC.